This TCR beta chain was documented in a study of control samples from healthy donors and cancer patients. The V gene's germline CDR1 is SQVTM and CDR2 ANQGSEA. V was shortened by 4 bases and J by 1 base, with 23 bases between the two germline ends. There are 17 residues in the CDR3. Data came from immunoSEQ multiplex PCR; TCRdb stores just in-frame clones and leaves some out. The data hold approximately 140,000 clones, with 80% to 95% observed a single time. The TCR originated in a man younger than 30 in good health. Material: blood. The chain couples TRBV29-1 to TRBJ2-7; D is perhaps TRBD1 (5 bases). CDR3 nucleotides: TGCAGCGTTGCCCAAGGGGTCGGTCTGGGGTTTTCCTACGAGCAGTACTTC. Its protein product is CSVAQGVGLGFSYEQYF.